The 23 T cell receptor beta chains in this list originate from one sample, sequenced in a study of T cell changes during pregnancy in multiple sclerosis. Clones were sequenced by immunoSEQ multiplex PCR, and TCRdb holds only the in-frame ones, with some missing. The table lists approximately 53,000 clones, 92% of them singletons. The source was CD4+ T cells from peripheral blood mononuclear cells, collected in the third trimester of pregnancy. The receptors derive from a female donor with multiple sclerosis, enrolled in a pregnancy study.

Here the CDR3 DNA reads TGTGCCAGCCGGCCCCGGACAGGTCCTAACTATGGCTACACCTTC. Translated, it gives CASRPRTGPNYGYTF. The chain couples TRBV2 to TRBJ1-2, with 7 bases aligning to TRBD1. CDR3 size: 15 residues. J gave up 0 bases and V 8 bases, and 9 bases lay outside the gene matches. Germline CDR1 is SNHLY and CDR2 is FYNNEI.

The chain employs TRBV9 and TRBJ1-3; weak D call: TRBD1 (5 bases). The CDR3 runs to 14 residues. Germline assignment: CDR1 SGDLS and CDR2 YYNGEE. V gave up 2 bases and J gave up 5 bases, with 11 bases separating them. The CDR3 region has the DNA TGTGCCAGCAGCGTTGGGCAGGGAAGAAACACCATATATTTT. This encodes CASSVGQGRNTIYF. Filled out from reference TRBV9 and TRBJ1-3, the complete variable domain reads DSGVTQTPKHLITATGQRVTLRCSPRSGDLSVYWYQQSLDQGLQFLIQYYNGEERAKGNILERFSAQQFPDLHSELNLSSLELGDSALYFCASSVGQGRNTIYFGEGSWLTVV.

This chain links TRBV5-1 with TRBJ2-1; 12 nucleotides line up with TRBD1. The CDR3 covers 15 residues. Germline assignment: CDR1 SGHRS and CDR2 YFSETQ. The ends lost 0 bases at V and 7 bases at J; junction bases unmatched: 2. The CDR3 spells CASSLEGQGANEQFF. DNA of the CDR3: TGCGCCAGCAGCTTGGAGGGACAGGGGGCAAATGAGCAGTTCTTC.

This clone is termed medium-sized. This chain uses TRBV9 with TRBJ1-4; D ambiguous. Trimming took 4 bases from V and 8 from J, leaving 18 bases between them. The CDR3 loop spans 15 amino acids. The V gene's germline CDR1 is SGDLS and CDR2 YYNGEE. The CDR3 DNA reads TGTGCCAGCAGCCCCTTTTTGGGAGCGGGGGAAAAACTGTTTTTT. Amino acids: CASSPFLGAGEKLFF.

This clone was detected once. The chain employs TRBV6-1 and TRBJ1-3; no definite D call. CDR1 is MNHNS, CDR2 SASEGT, per germline. Trimming stripped 1 base from V and 0 bases from J, with 16 bases between. The CDR3 length is 18 residues. CDR3 sequence: CASSEDRGYSYSGNTIYF. DNA for the CDR3: TGTGCCAGCAGTGAAGATCGAGGGTACTCCTACTCTGGAAACACCATATATTTT.

This sequence joins TRBV5-1 and TRBJ2-3; 7 nucleotides line up with TRBD1. Germline assignment: CDR1 SGHRS and CDR2 YFSETQ. With V trimmed by 2 bases and J by 6 bases, 6 bases remained unmatched. The CDR3 is 14 amino acids. The CDR3 loop is CASSFKGARDTQYF. CDR3 sequence (DNA): TGCGCCAGCAGCTTCAAGGGGGCCAGGGATACGCAGTATTTT.

This chain links TRBV9 with TRBJ2-3, with D uncertain. CDR1 is SGDLS and CDR2 is YYNGEE in the germline V gene. The CDR3 has 12 amino acids. Deletions cut 4 bases from V and 2 bases from J, with 5 bases between. CDR3 protein: CASSQNTDTQYF. Here the CDR3 DNA reads TGTGCCAGCAGCCAAAACACAGATACGCAGTATTTT.

J is TRBJ1-1 and V is TRBV2, with 7 bases identical to TRBD1. The CDR3 is made up of 14 amino acids. V lost 3 bases to trimming and J lost 1 base; unmatched junction nucleotides: 2. The germline V gene encodes CDR1 SNHLY and CDR2 FYNNEI. DNA for the CDR3: TGTGCCAGCAGTGACTCAGGGGGGAACACTGAAGCTTTCTTT. Translated: CASSDSGGNTEAFF.

CDR3 amino acids: CAAQGAGSFTSDTQYF. The CDR3 DNA sequence: TGTGCCGCCCAAGGGGCGGGGTCCTTTACCTCAGATACGCAGTATTTT. This rearrangement joins TRBV7-2 to TRBJ2-3, with D tentatively TRBD2 (6 bases). Germline CDR1 reads SGHTA; CDR2 reads FQGNSA. This CDR3 has 16 amino acids. Trimming removed 11 bases at V and 4 bases at J, with 25 bases between.

The chain links TRBV27 to TRBJ2-2, with 7 bases matching TRBD1. The CDR3 is 12 amino acids. In germline, CDR1 is MNHEY, CDR2 SMNVEV (reference sequence). V was pared by 6 bases and J by 6 bases, with 1 base of the junction left unmatched. The CDR3 nucleotides are TGTGCCAGCAGACAGGGGCCCGGGGAGCTGTTTTTT. Encoded protein: CASRQGPGELFF.

This chain joins TRBV29-1 and TRBJ1-2; 7 bases fit TRBD1. The germline CDR1 and CDR2 sequences are SQVTM and ANQGSEA. This CDR3 contains 12 residues. V lost 7 bases and J lost 6; bases outside the gene matches: 8. The CDR3 loop is CSDTGEGDGYTF. The CDR3 bases are TGCAGCGACACAGGGGAAGGCGATGGCTACACCTTC.

V is TRBV7-3 and J is TRBJ2-1, with TRBD2 matching over 12 bases. Germline V CDR1 and CDR2: SGHTA, FQGTGA. This CDR3 has 17 amino acids. The J segment lost 4 bases and the V segment lost 5 bases, leaving 9 bases of the junction unmatched. CDR3 bases: TGTGCCAGCAGCCGGACTAGCGGGACCATGCCGTACAATGAGCAGTTCTTC. Amino acid sequence: CASSRTSGTMPYNEQFF.

This chain's CDR3 is CASSPRGGDAEAFF. For the CDR3, the DNA is TGTGCCAGCAGCCCCCGTGGAGGGGACGCTGAAGCTTTCTTT. The genes are TRBV9 and TRBJ1-1, with D perhaps matching TRBD1 (5 bases). This CDR3 has 14 residues. Germline lookup yields CDR1 SGDLS and CDR2 YYNGEE. V shed 4 bases and J shed 6 bases, with 16 bases lying between them.

This clone was counted once. The chain links TRBV11-2 to TRBJ1-1, with TRBD1 matching 9 bases. The CDR3 covers 14 residues. CDR1 SGHAT and CDR2 FQNNGV come from the germline V gene. V was pared by 5 bases and J by 5 bases, with 6 bases of the junction left unmatched. CDR3: CASSKGQGRTEAFF. The DNA for the CDR3 is TGTGCCAGCAGCAAGGGACAGGGTAGGACTGAAGCTTTCTTT.

This chain uses TRBV5-1 with TRBJ2-1; 11 nucleotides match TRBD1. CDR1 is SGHRS, CDR2 YFSETQ, per germline. This CDR3 contains 16 residues. Germline trimming cut 0 bases from V and 7 bases from J; bases unmatched to any gene: 6. The CDR3 DNA follows: TGCGCCAGCAGCTTGGTCCGGGACAGGGGGTTTAATGAGCAGTTCTTC. Translating gives CASSLVRDRGFNEQFF.

The chain has TRBV5-1 and TRBJ2-1; 8 positions agree with TRBD2. Unmatched junction bases numbered 3, after V lost 3 bases and J lost 1 base. The CDR3 totals 15 residues. Germline V gene lookup returns CDR1 SGHRS and CDR2 YFSETQ. The CDR3 spells CASSSGGRSYNEQFF. The CDR3 DNA is TGCGCCAGCAGCTCGGGAGGGAGGTCCTACAATGAGCAGTTCTTC.

The V gene is TRBV11-2, the J gene TRBJ1-2; TRBD1 might be the D (5 bases). This CDR3 contains 15 residues. Trimming took off 4 bases at V and 0 bases at J, with 12 bases between the two ends. Germline V lookup: CDR1 SGHAT, CDR2 FQNNGV. The CDR3 nucleotides read TGTGCCAGCAGCTGGGGGGAGGGAGCTAACTATGGCTACACCTTC. It yields the protein CASSWGEGANYGYTF.

The chain is built from TRBV6-1 and TRBJ2-5, with D possibly being TRBD1 (6 bases). Germline CDR1 reads MNHNS; CDR2 reads SASEGT. V was shortened by 5 bases and J by 6 bases, with 13 bases between the two germline ends. There are 13 residues in the CDR3. The CDR3 sequence is CASSIQGIKTQYF. The CDR3, as DNA: TGTGCCAGCAGTATACAGGGAATAAAGACCCAGTACTTC.

This clone showed up just once. The V call is TRBV19, the J call TRBJ1-2; 9 bases are shared with TRBD1. The CDR3 is 15 residues long. Germline V gene data show CDR1 as LNHDA and CDR2 as SQIVND (reference sequence). The V segment lost 1 base and the J segment 5 bases; nucleotides outside the gene matches: 5. CDR3 residues: CASSIVTDRGYGYTF. CDR3 in DNA: TGTGCCAGTAGTATAGTAACGGACAGGGGATATGGCTACACCTTC.

This chain joins TRBV10-3 and TRBJ2-7; 8 bases align to TRBD2. Germline CDR1 reads ENHRY; CDR2 reads SYGVKD. Losses at the gene ends were 9 bases for V and 6 bases for J; bases not matched to a gene: 7. The CDR3 length is 12 residues. CDR3 DNA sequence: TGTGCCATAGCGGGAGAAACGACCGAGCAGTACTTC. It encodes CAIAGETTEQYF.

This chain connects TRBV7-2 to TRBJ2-1; 8 bases align to TRBD2. V was clipped by 6 bases and J by 8 bases; unmatched bases: 6. CDR1 is SGHTA, CDR2 FQGNSA, per germline. The CDR3 is made up of 13 amino acids. In nucleotides, the CDR3 is TGTGCCAGCAGTCCCCAGCGGGGGTATGAGCAGTTCTTC. Translating it yields CASSPQRGYEQFF. Full variable domain (missing parts from reference TRBV7-2 and TRBJ2-1): GAGVSQSPSNKVTEKGKDVELRCDPISGHTALYWYRQSLGQGLEFLIYFQGNSAPDKSGLPSDRFSAERTGGSVSTLTIQRTQQEDSAVYLCASSPQRGYEQFFGPGTRLTVL.

This chain connects TRBV30 to TRBJ1-2; D unresolved. CDR1 and CDR2 (germline): GTSNPN, SVGIG (reference sequence). V was cut by 0 bases and J by 8 bases, with 7 bases left in between. This CDR3 is built from 11 residues. CDR3 DNA sequence: TGTGCCTGGAGTGTTGGTAGCGGCTACACCTTC. Translating gives CAWSVGSGYTF.

There are a few counts of this clone. The chain links TRBV19 to TRBJ1-2, with TRBD1 matching 10 bases. The CDR3 contains 17 residues. The trim removed 6 bases at V and 0 bases at J, leaving 10 bases unmatched. Germline V gene sequence: CDR1 LNHDA, CDR2 SQIVND (reference sequence). The CDR3 is CASRLPGQGMTNYGYTF. The DNA of the CDR3 is TGTGCCAGTAGACTACCGGGACAGGGGATGACTAACTATGGCTACACCTTC.